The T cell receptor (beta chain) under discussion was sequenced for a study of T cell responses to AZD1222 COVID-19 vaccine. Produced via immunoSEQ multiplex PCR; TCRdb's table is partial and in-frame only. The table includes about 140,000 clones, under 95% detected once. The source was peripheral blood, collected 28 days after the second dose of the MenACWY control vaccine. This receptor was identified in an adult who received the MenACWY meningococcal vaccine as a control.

As DNA, the CDR3 is TGTGCCAGCAGCCGGAAGGATGGGACAGGGAGTTCAGATACGCAGTATTTT. Translation: CASSRKDGTGSSDTQYF. The chain uses TRBV5-6 and TRBJ2-3, with 9 bases matching TRBD1. The V gene's germline CDR1 is SGHDT and CDR2 YYEEEE. The CDR3 sequence is 17 residues long. After removal of 4 bases from V and 4 bases from J, the junction contained 13 bases not matched to a gene.